A selection of T cell receptor beta chains follows, all from one sample in a study of control samples from healthy donors and cancer patients. Clones were sequenced by immunoSEQ multiplex PCR, and TCRdb holds only the in-frame ones, with some missing. The repertoire includes 150,000 or so clones, roughly 92% of them detected once, and 13% sits in the top ten. Material: blood. These receptors were collected from a middle-aged man in good health. Each CDR3 is given with its conserved first and last residue. Fields, in order: J gene, V gene, CDR3 protein.

j_call: TRBJ1-1; v_call: TRBV7-9; cdr3_aa: CASSSYSSKGVTEAFF
j_call: TRBJ1-1; v_call: TRBV7-2; cdr3_aa: CASSWDRNTEAFF
j_call: TRBJ2-3; v_call: TRBV20-1; cdr3_aa: CSARVGDTQYF
j_call: TRBJ1-3; v_call: TRBV10-3; cdr3_aa: CAIVGGNTIYF
j_call: TRBJ2-7; v_call: TRBV11-2; cdr3_aa: CASSIQSAYEQYF
j_call: TRBJ1-1; v_call: TRBV15; cdr3_aa: CATSRRNTEAFF
j_call: TRBJ1-5; v_call: TRBV2; cdr3_aa: CASRGTNQPQHF
j_call: TRBJ1-5; v_call: TRBV3-1/TRBV3-2; cdr3_aa: CASSQSSPQPQHF
j_call: TRBJ1-3; v_call: TRBV10-3; cdr3_aa: CAISAGQGGGNTIYF
j_call: TRBJ2-7; v_call: TRBV7-8; cdr3_aa: CASSLSRTGRGEQYF
j_call: TRBJ1-2; v_call: TRBV27; cdr3_aa: CASSYRQGQGDYGYTF
j_call: TRBJ1-6; v_call: TRBV4-2; cdr3_aa: CASSQTRTHRDSPLHF
j_call: TRBJ1-1; v_call: TRBV20-1; cdr3_aa: CSAIQEGEAFF
j_call: TRBJ2-7; v_call: TRBV7-2; cdr3_aa: CASSYWGQLEQYF
j_call: TRBJ2-1; v_call: TRBV3-1/TRBV3-2; cdr3_aa: CASSQERVGEQFF
j_call: TRBJ1-1; v_call: TRBV11-2; cdr3_aa: CASRAFGRVGTEAFF
j_call: TRBJ2-2; v_call: TRBV6-6; cdr3_aa: CATGRGPGELFF
j_call: TRBJ1-5; v_call: TRBV5-1; cdr3_aa: CASSAGDHQPQHF
j_call: TRBJ2-7; v_call: TRBV27; cdr3_aa: CASSLSAGRHEQYF
j_call: TRBJ1-2; v_call: TRBV6-2/TRBV6-3; cdr3_aa: CASSYSGRDYGYTF
j_call: TRBJ2-1; v_call: TRBV7-3; cdr3_aa: CASSPRTGGNNEQFF
j_call: TRBJ2-2; v_call: TRBV7-2; cdr3_aa: CASSLVTSGGANTGELFF
j_call: TRBJ2-1; v_call: TRBV15; cdr3_aa: CATSRDFRGSNEQFF
j_call: TRBJ1-5; v_call: TRBV27; cdr3_aa: CASSLSDTNQPQHF
j_call: TRBJ2-7; v_call: TRBV11-2; cdr3_aa: CASGNYEQYF
j_call: TRBJ2-7; v_call: TRBV7-8; cdr3_aa: CASLRGGYEQYF
j_call: TRBJ2-5; v_call: TRBV5-5; cdr3_aa: CASSFLLGAGSEETQYF
j_call: TRBJ2-4; v_call: TRBV6-5; cdr3_aa: CASSYDDGENIQYF
j_call: TRBJ1-2; v_call: TRBV4-1; cdr3_aa: CASSQEVATAFYGYTF
j_call: TRBJ1-4; v_call: TRBV5-8; cdr3_aa: CASSFGQDREKLFF
j_call: TRBJ1-1; v_call: TRBV5-6; cdr3_aa: CASSSGQNTEAFF
j_call: TRBJ1-6; v_call: TRBV6-4; cdr3_aa: CASSLIYNSPLHF
j_call: TRBJ1-1; v_call: TRBV18; cdr3_aa: CASSLGQGARGTEAFF
j_call: TRBJ2-4; v_call: TRBV4-2; cdr3_aa: CASSQPGRQTDQYF
j_call: TRBJ1-1; v_call: TRBV7-3; cdr3_aa: CASSSTGNTEAFF
j_call: TRBJ1-1; v_call: TRBV11-2; cdr3_aa: CASSFHRGGHTEAFF
j_call: TRBJ2-3; v_call: TRBV10-1; cdr3_aa: CASSEAGSSTDTQYF
j_call: TRBJ1-5; v_call: TRBV24-1; cdr3_aa: CATATTGENQPQHF
j_call: TRBJ2-1; v_call: TRBV7-8; cdr3_aa: CASSSEGPSSSYNEQFF
j_call: TRBJ1-3; v_call: TRBV28; cdr3_aa: CASSPRGEGNTIYF
j_call: TRBJ1-3; v_call: TRBV13; cdr3_aa: CASSPGTALHSGNTIYF
j_call: TRBJ1-4; v_call: TRBV11-1; cdr3_aa: CASSLYTGAKHEKLFF